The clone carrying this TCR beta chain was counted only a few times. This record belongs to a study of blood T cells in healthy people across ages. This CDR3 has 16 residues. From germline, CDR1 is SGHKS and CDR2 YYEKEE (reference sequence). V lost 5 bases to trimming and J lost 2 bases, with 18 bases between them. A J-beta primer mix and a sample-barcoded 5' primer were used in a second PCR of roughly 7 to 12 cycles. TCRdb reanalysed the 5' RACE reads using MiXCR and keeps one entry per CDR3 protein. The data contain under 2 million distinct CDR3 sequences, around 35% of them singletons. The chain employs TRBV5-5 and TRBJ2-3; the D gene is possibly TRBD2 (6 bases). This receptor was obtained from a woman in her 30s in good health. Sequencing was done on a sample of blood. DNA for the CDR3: TGTGCCAGCAGTTTACCCCGGGACTCCTCCACAGATACGCAGTATTTT. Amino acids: CASSLPRDSSTDTQYF.